This TCR beta chain was sequenced during a study of T cell repertoires in cytomegalovirus infection. Study details: Selection of CMV epitopes for the study included recently identified HLA-C-restricted and well-studied HLA-B-restricted ones.

Notes on this clonotype: Its antigen is undetermined.

Using its own MiXCR run on the reads, TCRdb lists one record per CDR3 protein. This sample has around 570,000 distinct CDR3 sequences, with roughly 43% found just once. Germline assignment: CDR1 SNHLY and CDR2 FYNNEI. The V and J ends lost 6 bases and 7 bases, in that order; junction bases with no gene match: 5. The CDR3 is 13 amino acids. Study observations and caveats: Dominant in the ex vivo response were TCR beta clonotypes restricted by HLA-C and specific for CMV. Accumulated public TCR beta family frequency recognized individuals carrying CMV together with the relevant HLA.

The sample in question was cultured PBMCs, obtained from culture after CMV antigen stimulation. The receptor's source is a human donor in good health (CMV status not recorded). Some clones in this sample may be carry-over from other donors' samples. The rearrangement joins TRBV2 to TRBJ1-1; 10 bases agree with TRBD1. CDR3 sequence (DNA): TGTGCCAGCAGCGGGGACAGGGGATTTGAAGCTTTCTTT. This sequence encodes CASSGDRGFEAFF.